This T cell receptor beta chain was sequenced during a study of shared clonotypes between healthy human individuals (dated by TCRdb to the early 2020s). Regarding the complete study: Three men and two women, aged 18 to 49 years, made up the cohort. To estimate repertoire size and how much clonotypes are shared between individuals, the study performed deep sequencing of blood TCR repertoires from a handful of healthy adults. For each donor, three plates each were used for CD4 naive and CD4 memory, two plates were used for CD8 naive, and one plate was used for CD8 memory. Different laboratories and diverse techniques were used to prepare libraries and sequence TCR repertoires, to increase sequencing depth and limit assay-specific biases. Each donor's leukapheresis produced roughly between roughly 0.9 and 8.9 billion PBMCs. Overall study outcomes, separate from this receptor: Compared with non-shared clonotypes, clonotypes shared by all four sorted-subset donors had higher generation probabilities. Pairwise subsampling led to the expectation that sequencing depth would affect the degree of clonotype sharing among donors. Rarefaction of sorted-subset datasets indicated incomplete sequencing despite the large sequencing depth. Because the study included only a small number of donors, the genetic and exposure-history diversity represented was limited. Sampling was restricted to blood, and TCR repertoires in tissues likely differ from the TCR repertoires found in blood. Sharing across several donors was observed for approximately 4.6% of naive CD4, 3.5% of naive CD8, 2% to 2.5% of memory CD4, and roughly 0.4% of memory CD8 clonotypes. Naive subsets generally had larger estimated clonotype richness than memory subsets.

As regards this clone: It lacks a known antigen. No base-level quality is on record; no much larger clone is a single base apart.

Using the deep immunoSEQ assay, multiplex PCR amplified TCR CDR3 regions from genomic DNA. Extracted genomic DNA from each cell subset was spread evenly across all wells of several immunoSEQ 96-well plates, with each plate serving as a replicate. For sorted subsets, each replicate PCR was loaded with roughly 200 ng genomic DNA, equivalent to 32,000 or so T cell genomes. Purified libraries were measured with a Qubit 3.0 fluorometer, size-checked on a Bioanalyzer 2100, and measured again with the KAPA Library Quantification kit. Every immunoSEQ 96-well plate was sequenced on a dedicated single-read 150-cycle Illumina NextSeq 550 flow cell. As for the authors' bioinformatics: Because the immunoSEQ output included only junctional sequences and no quality scores, the filtering could not be the same as the filtering used for full-length reads. To assign V/J genes and CDR3, sequences were annotated using PyIR, a Python wrapper for IgBLAST v1.9, with IMGT germline references. Reads with weak V/J assignments (E-value above 1e-6), missing CDR3, stop codons, out-of-frame junctions, or ambiguous translated residues were removed. V3J clonotypes were defined as sequences sharing an identical inferred V gene, J gene, and CDR3 amino acid sequence. Percentage overlap between repertoires was calculated by dividing the number of shared unique clonotypes by the size of the smaller repertoire. Repertoire richness was assessed with RTK rarefaction, the Chao1 estimator, and Recon v2.1 estimates of unobserved clonotypes. For all TCRbeta clonotypes obtained by the gDNA method from several donors, generation probabilities were computed with OLGA. TCRdb holds this immuneACCESS table with in-frame rearrangements only. Some clones are missing; in checked studies, unresolved V genes explain under half, and the rest has no known cause. V and J calls and clone size are as listed in that table; D and trimming were resolved from the DNA. The sample includes about 2.4 million clones, with 93% observed a single time. The ten top clones hold roughly 0.39% of the sample.

Healthy HIV-negative adults with no recently reported acute infections or vaccinations were included as donors. Every donor was a Caucasian adult residing in Nashville, Tennessee, USA. Magnetic negative selection was used to enrich CD4+ T cells, after which naive cells were positively selected on CD45RA and the negative fraction became the memory subset. Blood was collected by leukapheresis, and PBMCs were isolated by Ficoll-Histopaque density gradient centrifugation and then cryopreserved in liquid nitrogen vapor phase. Purity and quantity of every magnetically sorted T cell population were checked by analytical flow cytometry. Genomic DNA was isolated from every sorted fraction and measured by UV absorbance on a Nanodrop 2000c. Inclusive of the bounding cysteine and phenylalanine, the CDR3 is 15 residues long. The kept DNA is CDR3 alone, 45 bases in frame from the first base.

The sample consisted of naive CD4+ T cells from PBMCs. Taken with the paper, the label for cell subset or site translates to: CD45RA+ positively selected. The TCR was taken from a young man in good health. Some clones in this sample may be carry-over from other donors' samples. The rearranged chain carries TRBV21-1 and TRBJ1-4; the listed D gene, TRBD1, was not tested against the DNA. TRBV21-1 is a recognized pseudogene. The bases are TGTGCCAGCAGCCCTCGGGACAGGGGAGGTGAAAAACTGTTTTTT. Translated, this is CASSPRDRGGEKLFF.